These 22 T cell receptor beta chains were all obtained from the same sample, sequenced in a study of cytomegalovirus exposure and HLA in healthy donors. The PCR made use of 60 Vbeta and 13 Jbeta primers. Profiling relied on immunoSEQ multiplex PCR, and the TCRdb table lists in-frame clones only, not all of them. There are some 160,000 clones in the sample; approximately 81% occur only once, and about 2.5% lies in the top ten. What was sequenced was PBMCs. The source is a man aged 30 to 39 in good health and CMV-seropositive.

This clone turned up a few times. The genes are TRBV15 and TRBJ2-7; the D gene is possibly TRBD1 (5 bases). Germline assignment: CDR1 LNHNV and CDR2 YYDKDF (reference sequence). The V and J ends lost 8 bases and 1 base respectively, with 15 bases between them. The CDR3 is 14 residues long. CDR3 loop: CATGRGFGSYEQYF. CDR3 DNA: TGTGCCACCGGTAGGGGTTTTGGGTCCTACGAGCAGTACTTC.

The count of this clone is one. The chain combines TRBV2 with TRBJ2-1; D is unresolved. Germline V gene data show CDR1 as SNHLY and CDR2 as FYNNEI. The CDR3 extends over 14 amino acids. Trimming removed 1 base from V and 0 bases from J, with 4 bases in between. CDR3 in DNA: TGTGCCAGCAGTGAAGACGGCTCCTACAATGAGCAGTTCTTC. It codes for CASSEDGSYNEQFF.

This rearrangement joins TRBV7-2 to TRBJ2-4; D not certain. V was trimmed by 6 bases and J by 1 base, leaving 10 bases between them. CDR3 length equals 14 residues. The germline V gene has CDR1 SGHTA and CDR2 FQGNSA. The CDR3 here is CASSLSMAKNIQYF. CDR3 DNA sequence: TGTGCCAGCAGTCTTTCTATGGCCAAAAACATTCAGTACTTC.

J is TRBJ1-1 and V is TRBV19; D gene uncertain. There are 12 residues in the CDR3. Trimming cost V 8 bases and J 5 bases, with 12 bases left between them. The V gene's germline CDR1 is LNHDA and CDR2 SQIVND (reference sequence). The CDR3, as DNA: TGTGCCAGTGGGAGGGTATTGACTGAAGCTTTCTTT. Its protein product is CASGRVLTEAFF.

This clone was observed a handful of times. The chain links TRBV4-3 to TRBJ2-7; TRBD1 is a possible D gene (5 bases). Germline V gene sequence: CDR1 LGHNA, CDR2 YSLEER. Trimming cost V 4 bases and J 2 bases, with 15 bases left between them. The CDR3 is made up of 15 amino acids. The CDR3 DNA reads TGCGCCAGCAGCCGATATACGACAGACCCCTACGAGCAGTACGTC. It codes for CASSRYTTDPYEQYV.

The gene calls are TRBV12-5 and TRBJ2-2, with D unresolved. This CDR3 spans 12 amino acids. Trimming removed 7 bases at V and 4 bases at J, with 7 bases between. Per the germline V gene, CDR1 is LGHNT and CDR2 is FRNRAP. This chain's CDR3 is CASAPSTGELFF. CDR3 bases: TGTGCTAGTGCCCCCAGCACCGGGGAGCTGTTTTTT. Complete variable domain (other parts from reference TRBV12-5 and TRBJ2-2): DARVTQTPRHKVTEMGQEVTMRCQPILGHNTVFWYRQTMMQGLELLAYFRNRAPLDDSGMPKDRFSAEMPDATLATLKIQPSEPRDSAVYFCASAPSTGELFFGEGSRLTVL.

The V and J genes are TRBV7-2 and TRBJ2-3, with TRBD2 identical over 11 bases. With V trimmed by 1 base and J by 0 bases, 3 bases remained unmatched. CDR3 length: 17 amino acids. Germline V lookup: CDR1 SGHTA, CDR2 FQGNSA. CDR3 in DNA: TGTGCCAGCAGCTTAGGGACTAGCGGGTCTAGCACAGATACGCAGTATTTT. Amino acids: CASSLGTSGSSTDTQYF. The full variable domain, its missing parts supplied by reference TRBV7-2 and TRBJ2-3, is GAGVSQSPSNKVTEKGKDVELRCDPISGHTALYWYRQSLGQGLEFLIYFQGNSAPDKSGLPSDRFSAERTGGSVSTLTIQRTQQEDSAVYLCASSLGTSGSSTDTQYFGPGTRLTVL.

This clone was detected once. V gene TRBV4-2 combines with J gene TRBJ2-5; TRBD1 agrees at 7 bases. V lost 5 bases and J lost 2; bases outside the gene matches: 5. CDR3 length equals 14 residues. Per germline, CDR1 LGHNA and CDR2 YNFKEQ. The CDR3 region has the DNA TGTGCCAGCAGCTGGGGACAGCAGCAAGAGACCCAGTACTTC. Encoded protein: CASSWGQQQETQYF.

J is TRBJ1-4 and V is TRBV4-1; 9 bases fit TRBD1. Trimming took 1 base from V and 4 from J; bases not matched to a gene: 1. Germline CDR1 MGHRA, CDR2 YSYEKL. There are 15 residues in the CDR3. The CDR3 DNA reads as TGCGCCAGCAGCCAAGGGGACAGGGATAATGAAAAACTGTTTTTT. Translating it yields CASSQGDRDNEKLFF.

This rearrangement joins TRBV11-3 to TRBJ2-7; a weak D match, TRBD2 (6 bases). This CDR3 is built from 13 residues. V shed 8 bases and J shed 2 bases, with 13 bases lying between them. Germline CDR1 reads SGHNT; CDR2 reads YENEEA. The CDR3 DNA is TGTGCCAGCGAAGGAGGGACCACCTACGAGCAGTACTTC. Protein product: CASEGGTTYEQYF.

This sequence joins TRBV19 and TRBJ1-2; 8 positions agree with TRBD1. The V segment lost 9 bases and the J segment 2 bases; nucleotides outside the gene matches: 8. This CDR3 contains 14 residues. Germline V CDR1 and CDR2: LNHDA, SQIVND (reference sequence). The CDR3 region is CASSRTGINYGYTF. The CDR3 nucleotides read TGTGCCAGCTCTCGGACAGGGATAAACTATGGCTACACCTTC.

The chain combines TRBV28 with TRBJ2-7; TRBD1 agrees at 7 bases. CDR1 and CDR2 from the germline V gene are MDHEN and SYDVKM. V was clipped by 5 bases and J by 2 bases; unmatched bases: 6. This CDR3 comprises 14 residues. The CDR3 sequence: CASSTTGRPYEQYF. CDR3 in DNA: TGTGCCAGCAGTACGACAGGGAGACCCTACGAGCAGTACTTC.

Here the CDR3 DNA reads TGCGCCAGCAGCCCCGCAGGACAAGGCTCCTACAATGAGCAGTTCTTC. Translating gives CASSPAGQGSYNEQFF. V gene TRBV5-1 combines with J gene TRBJ2-1; possible D gene TRBD1, 5 bases. Between the trimmed V and J ends, which lost 4 bases and 0 bases, there was a span of 14 bases. Germline CDR1 is SGHRS and CDR2 is YFSETQ. The CDR3 is 16 amino acids.

The J gene is TRBJ2-1, the V gene TRBV11-2; 7 bases match TRBD2. V was pared by 1 base and J by 0 bases, with 6 bases of the junction left unmatched. The CDR3 extends over 17 amino acids. Germline assignment: CDR1 SGHAT and CDR2 FQNNGV. The CDR3 spells CASSLAPGRSSYNEQFF. The CDR3 DNA is TGTGCCAGCAGCTTAGCACCCGGGAGGAGCTCCTACAATGAGCAGTTCTTC.

The chain recombines TRBV4-1 with TRBJ2-1; 8 nucleotides line up with TRBD2. Germline V gene data show CDR1 as MGHRA and CDR2 as YSYEKL. The CDR3 extends over 16 amino acids. V gave up 4 bases and J gave up 6 bases; unmatched junction bases: 11. The CDR3 is CASSPSLAGFGNEQFF. Written as DNA, the CDR3 is TGCGCCAGCAGCCCCTCTCTAGCGGGCTTCGGCAATGAGCAGTTCTTC.

The rearrangement joins TRBV5-1 to TRBJ2-5; D ambiguous. The CDR3 contains 15 residues. Germline V gene sequence: CDR1 SGHRS, CDR2 YFSETQ. Trimming stripped 1 base from V and 1 base from J, with 11 bases between. CDR3: CASSLQTTRQETQYF. The CDR3 DNA reads TGCGCCAGCAGCTTGCAAACAACCCGCCAAGAGACCCAGTACTTC.

The J gene is TRBJ2-2, the V gene TRBV27, with D tentatively TRBD2 (5 bases). CDR3 length equals 15 residues. V was clipped by 5 bases and J by 6 bases, with 16 bases between them. In germline, CDR1 is MNHEY, CDR2 SMNVEV (reference sequence). The CDR3 here is CASSKRAGIAGELFF. The CDR3 DNA sequence: TGTGCCAGCAGTAAGAGGGCTGGAATCGCCGGGGAGCTGTTTTTT.

This clone was seen only a few times. The chain has TRBV27 and TRBJ1-1, with D possibly matching TRBD1 (6 bases). The germline V gene encodes CDR1 MNHEY and CDR2 SMNVEV (reference sequence). Trimming pared 6 bases from V and 6 bases from J, leaving 8 bases between. The CDR3 totals 11 residues. As DNA, the CDR3 is TGTGCCAGCAGACAGGGCCCTGAAGCTTTCTTT. This translates into CASRQGPEAFF.

This chain links TRBV29-1 with TRBJ1-2; weak D call: TRBD1 (5 bases). This CDR3 has 15 amino acids. Between the trimmed V and J ends, which lost 3 bases and 3 bases, there was a span of 17 bases. Germline V lookup: CDR1 SQVTM, CDR2 ANQGSEA. The CDR3, as DNA: TGCAGCGTTGACCTAGGGGCGGGGAGCGACTATGGCTACACCTTC. Protein sequence: CSVDLGAGSDYGYTF.

This chain joins TRBV6-5 and TRBJ2-1, with 15 positions matching TRBD2. The V gene end was trimmed by 5 bases and the J gene end by 9 bases; junction bases not matched to a gene: 5. Germline V CDR1 and CDR2: MNHEY, SVGAGI. This CDR3 is built from 15 residues. The CDR3 loop reads CASSRTSGRASEQFF. The DNA for the CDR3 is TGTGCCAGCAGTCGGACTAGCGGGAGGGCTTCTGAGCAGTTCTTC.

The chain carries TRBV11-3 and TRBJ2-7; 7 bases are a match to TRBD1. Trimming at V came to 5 bases and at J to 1 base, leaving 5 bases not matched to a gene. The length of the CDR3 is 14 residues. CDR1 SGHNT and CDR2 YENEEA come from the germline V gene. Here the CDR3 DNA reads TGTGCCAGCAGCCCTCGGGACAGATCCTACGAGCAGTACTTC. Translating it yields CASSPRDRSYEQYF.

The rearrangement joins TRBV19 to TRBJ1-1; D is possibly TRBD1 (6 bases). Trimming cost V 2 bases and J 1 base, with 11 bases left between them. This CDR3 contains 15 residues. CDR1 LNHDA and CDR2 SQIVND come from the germline V gene (reference sequence). The CDR3 loop is CASSILAGANTEAFF. The DNA for the CDR3 is TGTGCCAGTAGTATACTGGCAGGGGCGAACACTGAAGCTTTCTTT.